Listed here are 32 T cell receptor beta chains from one sample, sequenced in a study of identical twins. TCRdb passed the 5' RACE reads through MiXCR, listing each CDR3 protein once. The sample carries 200,000 to 250,000 distinct CDR3 sequences, about 7.5% recorded once. These data were also reused for a study on yellow fever vaccine responses in identical twins.

Sequencing input: CD8+ T cells sorted from blood. The receptors here all came from a woman between 18 and 29 years old in good health.

The V call is TRBV6-5, the J call TRBJ2-2, with 7 bases fitting TRBD1. Unmatched junction bases numbered 12, after V lost 2 bases and J lost 6 bases. Germline assignment: CDR1 MNHEY and CDR2 SVGAGI. This CDR3 contains 17 residues. CDR3 DNA sequence: TGTGCCAGCAGTTACCGAACCACAGGGGCCCTCGCCGGGGAGCTGTTTTTT. Protein product: CASSYRTTGALAGELFF.

CDR3 DNA sequence: TGTGCCAGCGGGCTAGCGGGAGGCGTTTGGGTGGAGCAGTTCTTC. Protein sequence: CASGLAGGVWVEQFF. The rearrangement joins TRBV12-3 or TRBV12-4 to TRBJ2-1; TRBD2 matches at 11 bases. Trimming cost V 8 bases and J 10 bases; bases outside gene matches: 13. The CDR3 spans 15 residues.

This chain uses TRBV2 with TRBJ2-1; no firm D call. The CDR3 sequence is 15 residues long. CDR1 is SNHLY, CDR2 FYNNEI, per germline. Trimming shortened V by 6 bases and J by 0 bases, and 12 bases separated the two germline ends. The CDR3 sequence: CASRTLPSSYNEQFF. The CDR3 bases are TGTGCCAGCAGGACCCTTCCGAGCTCCTACAATGAGCAGTTCTTC.

The chain recombines TRBV27 with TRBJ2-7, with D uncertain. The CDR3 covers 15 residues. From germline, CDR1 is MNHEY and CDR2 SMNVEV (reference sequence). Trimming removed 5 bases from V and 6 bases from J, with 20 bases in between. The CDR3 DNA reads TGTGCCAGCAGTGCAGACCGGGCCCACCTCTCCGAGCAGTACTTC. It is translated as CASSADRAHLSEQYF.

This clonotype was seen repeatedly, ten times or more. The V and J genes are TRBV4-1 and TRBJ2-7; either TRBD1 or TRBD2 may fit D (5 bases each). The germline V gene has CDR1 MGHRA and CDR2 YSYEKL. The CDR3 has 15 amino acids. V gave up 0 bases and J gave up 3 bases, with 12 bases separating them. The CDR3 sequence is CASSQDTGLYYEQYV. The CDR3, as DNA: TGCGCCAGCAGCCAAGATACAGGACTTTACTACGAGCAGTACGTC.

This clonotype was recorded many times. The chain employs TRBV28 and TRBJ2-1; D gene uncertain. From germline, CDR1 is MDHEN and CDR2 SYDVKM. Trimming stripped 3 bases from V and 6 bases from J, with 15 bases between. The CDR3 is 15 amino acids. CDR3: CASSFGLYYFNEQFF. CDR3 DNA sequence: TGTGCCAGCAGTTTCGGGTTGTACTACTTCAATGAGCAGTTCTTC. The complete variable domain, with remaining parts taken from reference TRBV28 and TRBJ2-1, reads DVKVTQSSRYLVKRTGEKVFLECVQDMDHENMFWYRQDPGLGLRLIYFSYDVKMKEKGDIPEGYSVSREKKERFSLILESASTNQTSMYLCASSFGLYYFNEQFFGPGTRLTVL.

This clonotype was seen ten or more times. The V and J genes are TRBV5-1 and TRBJ1-1; D is possibly TRBD1 (5 bases). CDR3 size: 15 residues. Trimming removed 3 bases from V and 3 bases from J, with 15 bases in between. Germline CDR1 is SGHRS and CDR2 is YFSETQ. CDR3 bases: TGCGCCAGCAGCTACGCAGGGCAGAGGTACACTGAAGCTTTCTTT. Translated, it gives CASSYAGQRYTEAFF.

This clonotype was detected only a few times. This chain links TRBV14 with TRBJ2-7; D gene uncertain. Trimming took off 3 bases at V and 6 bases at J, with 12 bases between the two ends. This CDR3 has 13 residues. Per germline, CDR1 SGHDN and CDR2 FVKESK. The CDR3 loop reads CASSQDQAFEQYF. In DNA, the CDR3 is TGTGCCAGCAGCCAGGATCAGGCCTTCGAGCAGTACTTC.

The rearrangement joins TRBV20-1 to TRBJ2-7; D unclear. The CDR3 contains 14 residues. Germline CDR1 and CDR2: DFQATT and SNEGSKA (reference sequence). Trimming removed 3 bases at V and 0 bases at J, with 12 bases between. The CDR3, as DNA: TGCAGTGCTAGTGGAATGGAGTCCTCCTACGAGCAGTACTTC. This encodes CSASGMESSYEQYF.

This clonotype was counted between two and nine times. In nucleotides, the CDR3 is TGCGCCAGCAGCTTGACAGGGGGCGTTTTGAACACTGAAGCTTTCTTT. This gives the protein CASSLTGGVLNTEAFF. This chain links TRBV5-1 with TRBJ1-1; 9 bases are a match to TRBD1. Trimming cost V 1 base and J 0 bases; bases outside gene matches: 4. The length of the CDR3 is 16 residues. In germline, CDR1 is SGHRS, CDR2 YFSETQ.

This clonotype was counted many times. The chain employs TRBV27 and TRBJ2-7; D is possibly TRBD2 (6 bases). The CDR3 extends over 15 amino acids. Germline V gene data show CDR1 as MNHEY and CDR2 as SMNVEV (reference sequence). V was shortened by 3 bases and J by 5 bases, with 17 bases between the two germline ends. The CDR3 loop is CASSFRDSGTHEQYF. Here the CDR3 DNA reads TGTGCCAGCAGTTTCAGGGACTCTGGCACGCACGAGCAGTACTTC.

In its sample, this clonotype was seen many times. The rearrangement uses TRBV4-1 and TRBJ2-7, with 10 bases matching TRBD2. Germline CDR1 is MGHRA and CDR2 is YSYEKL. The junction had 0 bases not matched to a gene; V was cut back by 1 base and J by 3 bases. CDR3 length: 14 residues. The CDR3 DNA reads TGCGCCAGCAGCCAAGGACTAGCGGGCTACGAGCAGTACTTC. This gives the protein CASSQGLAGYEQYF.

The V and J genes are TRBV12-3 or TRBV12-4 and TRBJ1-2; 10 bases are shared with TRBD1. The CDR3 contains 16 residues. J gave up 7 bases and V 4 bases, and 12 bases lay outside the gene matches. CDR3 sequence (DNA): TGTGCCAGCAGTTCTACTGGGGACAGGGGAGTCGGTGGCTACACCTTC. It translates to CASSSTGDRGVGGYTF.

The V call is TRBV28, the J call TRBJ2-3, with TRBD1 matching over 10 bases. The CDR3 consists of 18 residues. Germline lookup yields CDR1 MDHEN and CDR2 SYDVKM. J was trimmed by 1 base and V by 3 bases; bases with no gene match: 10. The CDR3 sequence: CASSFPGTGDIGTDTQYF. The CDR3 DNA follows: TGTGCCAGCAGTTTTCCCGGGACAGGGGACATAGGCACAGATACGCAGTATTTT.

The chain is built from TRBV7-9 and TRBJ1-5, with 7 bases aligning to TRBD1. The CDR3 spans 16 residues. Germline V lookup: CDR1 SEHNR, CDR2 FQNEAQ (reference sequence). V was pared by 2 bases and J by 0 bases, with 4 bases of the junction left unmatched. The CDR3 is CASSLHQGVSNQPQHF. The CDR3 DNA sequence: TGTGCCAGCAGCTTACACCAGGGGGTTAGCAATCAGCCCCAGCATTTT.

The chain joins TRBV7-9 to TRBJ1-2, with 8 positions matching TRBD1. The V and J ends lost 1 base and 8 bases, in that order; junction bases with no gene match: 12. CDR3 size: 16 residues. Germline V gene lookup returns CDR1 SEHNR and CDR2 FQNEAQ (reference sequence). CDR3 amino acids: CASSLVRKTGDSGYTF. CDR3 nucleotides: TGTGCCAGCAGCTTAGTGAGGAAGACAGGGGACTCGGGCTACACCTTC.

This clonotype was seen more than once but under ten times. The chain joins TRBV25-1 to TRBJ2-1; no clear D. Germline-derived CDR1 and CDR2 are MGHDK and SYGVNS. V was pared by 2 bases and J by 2 bases, with 4 bases between. This CDR3 has 13 residues. The CDR3 here is CASSEVAYNEQFF. Here the CDR3 DNA reads TGTGCCAGCAGTGAAGTGGCCTACAATGAGCAGTTCTTC.

As for this clonotype: A much larger clone lies a single base off, so this may be a read error. V and J are TRBV9 and TRBJ2-7; TRBD2 matches 9 bases. The CDR3 is 14 residues long. Germline CDR1 reads SGDLS; CDR2 reads YYNGEE. V lost 7 bases, J lost 9 bases, and 14 bases stayed unmatched. CDR3: CASGGEREEGVQYF. The CDR3 region has the DNA TGTGCCAGCGGCGGTGAGCGGGAGGAGGGCGTGCAGTACTTC.

This clonotype was seen more than once but under ten times. The chain uses TRBV10-3 and TRBJ2-7, with 11 bases that match TRBD2. CDR1 is ENHRY, CDR2 SYGVKD, per germline. The V segment lost 9 bases and the J segment 0 bases; nucleotides outside the gene matches: 1. The CDR3 covers 13 residues. As DNA, the CDR3 is TGTGCCATTGGGACTAGCGGCTCCTACGAGCAGTACTTC. This gives the protein CAIGTSGSYEQYF.

This clonotype was counted ten times or more. The chain couples TRBV29-1 to TRBJ1-2, with D uncertain. The CDR3 runs 11 residues. Trimming took off 3 bases at V and 6 bases at J, with 8 bases between the two ends. Germline assignment: CDR1 SQVTM and CDR2 ANQGSEA. The CDR3 region has the DNA TGCAGCGTTGAGCCGAGAGATGGCTACACCTTC. This codes for CSVEPRDGYTF.

The chain carries TRBV28 and TRBJ2-1, with 11 bases matching TRBD2. After removal of 7 bases from V and 6 bases from J, the junction contained 8 bases not matched to a gene. CDR1 MDHEN and CDR2 SYDVKM come from the germline V gene. This CDR3 is built from 15 residues. The CDR3 sequence: CASTLVAGGGNEQFF. CDR3 sequence (DNA): TGTGCCAGCACCCTCGTAGCGGGAGGGGGCAATGAGCAGTTCTTC.

This clonotype was counted at least ten times. The gene calls are TRBV10-3 and TRBJ2-3; TRBD1 matches at 9 bases. The trim removed 10 bases at V and 3 bases at J, leaving 14 bases unmatched. Per germline, CDR1 ENHRY and CDR2 SYGVKD. The length of the CDR3 is 16 residues. In DNA form, the CDR3 reads TGTGCCACCATCACACGCCTGGACAGGGGAACAGATACGCAGTATTTT. It codes for CATITRLDRGTDTQYF.

A few counts support this clonotype. The chain joins TRBV5-6 to TRBJ2-2, with TRBD2 identical over 7 bases. The germline CDR1 and CDR2 sequences are SGHDT and YYEEEE. Germline trimming cut 1 base from V and 7 bases from J; bases unmatched to any gene: 4. The CDR3 runs 14 residues. The CDR3 region is CASSLREEDGELFF. The DNA of the CDR3 is TGTGCCAGCAGCTTGCGGGAGGAGGACGGGGAGCTGTTTTTT.

This clonotype was picked up many times. The chain joins TRBV4-1 to TRBJ2-7, with D tentatively TRBD1 (6 bases). V shed 0 bases and J shed 4 bases, with 16 bases lying between them. The V gene's germline CDR1 is MGHRA and CDR2 YSYEKL. The CDR3 runs to 16 residues. The CDR3 DNA is TGCGCCAGCAGCCAAGAGGGGCAGGGGTTCCCGTACGAGCAGTACTTC. Translated, it gives CASSQEGQGFPYEQYF.

This chain uses TRBV15 with TRBJ2-1, with D perhaps TRBD2 (5 bases). V gave up 0 bases and J gave up 8 bases, with 11 bases separating them. Germline V lookup: CDR1 LNHNV, CDR2 YYDKDF (reference sequence). The CDR3 is 14 residues long. The CDR3 region has the DNA TGTGCCACCAGCAGAGAGGCTAGTAGCGATGAGCAGTTCTTC. This translates into CATSREASSDEQFF.

This chain links TRBV12-3 or TRBV12-4 with TRBJ2-5; 9 bases are a match to TRBD1. The length of the CDR3 is 13 residues. V shed 8 bases, J shed 1 base, and the junction held 2 bases outside the gene matches. Here the CDR3 reads CASGQGTQETQYF. The CDR3 coding sequence is TGTGCCAGCGGACAGGGGACCCAAGAGACCCAGTACTTC.

This clonotype was counted ten times or more. V gene TRBV6-2 or TRBV6-3 combines with J gene TRBJ2-7; D is unresolved. The CDR3 has 11 amino acids. Germline V gives CDR1 MNHEY, CDR2 SVGEGT. The V and J ends lost 7 bases and 4 bases respectively, with 8 bases between them. The CDR3 spells CASTDGYEQYF. CDR3 coding DNA: TGTGCCAGCACCGACGGGTACGAGCAGTACTTC.

In its sample, this clonotype was seen a few times. V gene TRBV20-1 combines with J gene TRBJ1-2; D ambiguous. CDR1 is DFQATT and CDR2 is SNEGSKA in the germline V gene (reference sequence). V was cut by 7 bases and J by 7 bases, with 7 bases left in between. This CDR3 region has 9 residues. The CDR3 nucleotides are TGCAGTGGGGCGGCTGGCTACACCTTC. Encoded protein: CSGAAGYTF.

The sample holds many counts of this clonotype. V and J are TRBV2 and TRBJ2-2, with 13 bases fitting TRBD2. CDR1 SNHLY and CDR2 FYNNEI come from the germline V gene. The CDR3 covers 16 residues. The V segment lost 6 bases and the J segment 3 bases; nucleotides outside the gene matches: 4. In DNA, the CDR3 is TGTGCCAGCAGAGAGGGACTAGCGGGGTACACCGGGGAGCTGTTTTTT. It codes for CASREGLAGYTGELFF. Full variable domain (remainder filled in from reference TRBV2 and TRBJ2-2): EPEVTQTPSHQVTQMGQEVILRCVPISNHLYFYWYRQILGQKVEFLVSFYNNEISEKSEIFDDQFSVERPDGSNFTLKIRSTKLEDSAMYFCASREGLAGYTGELFFGEGSRLTVL.

This clonotype was counted once. This chain links TRBV7-9 with TRBJ1-4, with D perhaps TRBD1 (6 bases). This CDR3 has 14 amino acids. Germline loops: CDR1 SEHNR, CDR2 FQNEAQ (reference sequence). The V gene lost 5 bases and the J gene lost 0 bases, with 7 bases spanning the gap. In DNA, the CDR3 is TGTGCCAGCAGCGGACAGTCAACTAATGAAAAACTGTTTTTT. This sequence encodes CASSGQSTNEKLFF.

This clonotype was detected a few times. The chain is built from TRBV28 and TRBJ2-1; tentatively, D is TRBD1 (5 bases). This CDR3 is built from 12 residues. CDR1 MDHEN and CDR2 SYDVKM come from the germline V gene. V was clipped by 6 bases and J by 6 bases, with 9 bases between them. The CDR3 region has the DNA TGTGCCAGCAGCTTACAGGCCAATGAGCAGTTCTTC. Translating it yields CASSLQANEQFF. The full variable domain, in which reference TRBV28 and TRBJ2-1 provide the parts outside the CDR3, is DVKVTQSSRYLVKRTGEKVFLECVQDMDHENMFWYRQDPGLGLRLIYFSYDVKMKEKGDIPEGYSVSREKKERFSLILESASTNQTSMYLCASSLQANEQFFGPGTRLTVL.

In this sample, this clonotype turned up a few times. The chain combines TRBV6-5 with TRBJ1-1, with 10 bases lining up with TRBD1. J was trimmed by 12 bases and V by 4 bases; bases with no gene match: 11. CDR1 is MNHEY and CDR2 is SVGAGI in the germline V gene. This CDR3 region has 14 residues. DNA for the CDR3: TGTGCCAGCAGTTCAGAATATCCGGGACAGGGGTCTTTCTTT. This gives the protein CASSSEYPGQGSFF.